These 6 T cell receptor beta chains came from one sample sequenced in a study of T cells in Graves' hyperthyroidism and ophthalmopathy. The TCR beta CDR3 regions underwent amplification using RNA transcripts as the source. The HTBI primer set drove a first-round RT-PCR of the TCR CDR3. TCRdb reanalysed the multiplex PCR reads using MiXCR and keeps one entry per CDR3 protein. Counted here are about 420,000 distinct CDR3 sequences, approximately 14% occurring once; the ten biggest clones make up roughly 4.8%. Sequencing input: blood. These receptors came from a young woman with Graves' hyperthyroidism.

The CDR3 here is CATSPSSYNEQFF. CDR3 nucleotides: TGTGCCACCTCCCCGAGCTCCTACAATGAGCAGTTCTTC. The chain uses TRBV24-1 and TRBJ2-1; no definite D call. This CDR3 is built from 13 residues. V shed 9 bases and J shed 0 bases, with 8 bases lying between them. The germline V gene encodes CDR1 KGHDR and CDR2 SFDVKD.

This clonotype occurred many times. CDR3 region: CASSIVLGAYEQYF. The CDR3 coding sequence is TGTGCCAGTAGTATAGTTCTCGGAGCCTACGAGCAGTACTTC. J is TRBJ2-7 and V is TRBV19; D not resolved. This CDR3 region has 14 residues. The V gene lost 1 base and the J gene lost 2 bases, with 9 bases spanning the gap. Germline-derived CDR1 and CDR2 are LNHDA and SQIVND (reference sequence). Full variable domain (outside the CDR3, taken from reference TRBV19 and TRBJ2-7): DGGITQSPKYLFRKEGQNVTLSCEQNLNHDAMYWYRQDPGQGLRLIYYSQIVNDFQKGDIAEGYSVSREKKESFPLTVTSAQKNPTAFYLCASSIVLGAYEQYFGPGTRLTVT.

As to this clonotype: A much more abundant neighbour one base away suggests this may be a read error. This chain connects TRBV30 to TRBJ1-6, with D perhaps matching TRBD1 (5 bases). V dropped 3 bases and J dropped 4 bases, with 13 bases sitting between them. This CDR3 has 15 amino acids. Germline CDR1 is GTSNPN and CDR2 is SVGIG (reference sequence). The CDR3 reads CAWRDRQLYNSPLHF. CDR3 DNA: TGTGCCTGGAGGGATCGACAGCTTTATAATTCACCCCTCCACTTT.

This clonotype has a handful of counts. The rearrangement joins TRBV6-5 to TRBJ1-1; 10 bases agree with TRBD1. Germline CDR1 MNHEY, CDR2 SVGAGI. The CDR3 contains 15 residues. V shed 0 bases, J shed 5 bases, and the junction held 3 bases outside the gene matches. The CDR3 nucleotides are TGTGCCAGCAGTTACTCGAAGGACAGGGGGACTGAAGCTTTCTTT. Its translation: CASSYSKDRGTEAFF.

This chain connects TRBV6-1 to TRBJ1-4, with 8 positions matching TRBD1. Germline CDR1 and CDR2: MNHNS and SASEGT. The CDR3 is 14 amino acids. V dropped 8 bases and J dropped 7; count of bases not matched to a gene: 9. In DNA, the CDR3 is TGTGCCAGCTACCGACAGGGGTCGATTGAAAAACTGTTTTTT. Protein: CASYRQGSIEKLFF.

About this clonotype itself: This clone may be a read error of a much larger clone one base away. V and J are TRBV6-5 and TRBJ1-2; D not resolved. Trimming took 2 bases from V and 6 from J, leaving 16 bases between them. CDR1 MNHEY and CDR2 SVGAGI come from the germline V gene. The CDR3 is 15 amino acids. The CDR3 reads CASSYRAGLNHGYTF. The CDR3 DNA reads TGTGCCAGCAGTTACAGGGCCGGCTTAAACCATGGCTACACCTTC.